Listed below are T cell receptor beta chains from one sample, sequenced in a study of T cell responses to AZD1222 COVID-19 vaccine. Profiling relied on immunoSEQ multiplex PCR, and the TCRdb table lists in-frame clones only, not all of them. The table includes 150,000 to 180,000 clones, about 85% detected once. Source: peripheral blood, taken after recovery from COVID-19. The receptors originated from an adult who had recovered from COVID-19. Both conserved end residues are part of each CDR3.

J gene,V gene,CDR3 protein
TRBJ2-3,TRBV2,CASSEGRGGTDTQYF
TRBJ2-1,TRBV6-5,CASSDPGLAGNEQFF
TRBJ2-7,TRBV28,CASLDRGGPYEQYF
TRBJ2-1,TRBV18,CASSPRVAQTRYNEQFF
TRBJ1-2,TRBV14,CASSQGAGGITYGYTF
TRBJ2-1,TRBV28,CASRLGDEQFF
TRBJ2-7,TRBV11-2,CASSLLGTVYEQYF
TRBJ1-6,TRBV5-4,CASSQRTGGHIYNSPLHF
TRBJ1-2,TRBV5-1,CASSSGAVSYGYTF
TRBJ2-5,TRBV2,CASALGLKETQYF